This T cell receptor beta chain was profiled in a study of T cell responses to AZD1222 COVID-19 vaccine. Study observations and caveats: Donor demographics were predominantly white British with a female majority; clonal diversity may be underestimated. Per reports, nearly half of all spike-specific TCRs target regions that are unmutated in variants.

Sequenced by immunoSEQ multiplex PCR; TCRdb stores in-frame clones only, minus some. The sample consists of about 120,000 clones, approximately 84% of them appearing once. This clone occurred once. Its specificity is unknown. Trimming cost V 7 bases and J 6 bases, with 16 bases left between them. The CDR3 contains 14 residues. CDR1 and CDR2 (germline): MDHEN, SYDVKM. The rearrangement uses TRBV28 and TRBJ1-5; D possibly corresponds to TRBD1 (6 bases). Material: peripheral blood, obtained on day 0 of AZD1222 vaccination. The clonotype comes from an adult in good health. This chain's CDR3 is CASKAGGSGQPQHF. The DNA for the CDR3 is TGTGCCAGCAAGGCGGGGGGCTCCGGTCAGCCCCAGCATTTT. The whole variable domain, remainder taken from reference TRBV28 and TRBJ1-5, is DVKVTQSSRYLVKRTGEKVFLECVQDMDHENMFWYRQDPGLGLRLIYFSYDVKMKEKGDIPEGYSVSREKKERFSLILESASTNQTSMYLCASKAGGSGQPQHFGDGTRLSIL.